These T cell receptor beta chains were read from a single sample in a study of T cells expressing NK-cell markers. TCRdb re-called the 5' RACE reads, yielding one record per CDR3 amino acid sequence without DNA. The table for this sample gives 500,000 to 700,000 distinct CDR3 sequences. What was sequenced was blood T cells: a sorted CD56 or NKG2C T cell subset, CD4+ or CD8+ T cells, or bulk PBMC T cells (not recorded which). All receptors come from a man aged 18 to 30 in good health. CDR3s include the opening cysteine and the closing phenylalanine or tryptophan. Fields, in order: J gene, V gene, CDR3 protein.

TRBJ2-5 TRBV20-1 CSAYQPGLALETQYF
TRBJ2-1 TRBV5-1 CASSLSRDSSSYNEQFF
TRBJ1-5 TRBV20-1 CSAYVGGSNQPQHF
TRBJ2-3 TRBV7-2 CASSLRRDRSWAQYF
TRBJ2-2 TRBV4-1 CASSQESAVNTGELFF
TRBJ2-5 TRBV27 CASSALLGGGKWTQYF
TRBJ2-7 TRBV6-2/TRBV6-3 CASVPAGHYEQYF
TRBJ2-3 TRBV7-2 CASSLLPSGNEDTQYF
TRBJ2-1 TRBV6-2/TRBV6-3 CASSSLRGDEQFF
TRBJ2-5 TRBV19 CASSWGPMTETQYF
TRBJ2-3 TRBV7-8 CASFRLAQTPGDTQYF
TRBJ1-4 TRBV20-1 CSARPVQGSNEKLFF
TRBJ2-6 TRBV5-1 CASSLRIAGISGANVLTF
TRBJ2-3 TRBV15 CATSRELAGSGADTQYF
TRBJ2-3 TRBV10-2 CASSGLAGSGTDTQYF
TRBJ2-3 TRBV12-3/TRBV12-4 CASSAEDSTDTQYF
TRBJ1-5 TRBV3-1 CASSQDQPGVGQPQHF
TRBJ2-3 TRBV25-1 CASSVTGVTDTQYF
TRBJ2-5 TRBV29-1 CSVVTGGETQYF
TRBJ2-1 TRBV12-3/TRBV12-4 CASTPDGQQYNEQFF
TRBJ1-1 TRBV12-3/TRBV12-4 CASSFSARGTEAFF
TRBJ2-7 TRBV6-2/TRBV6-3 CASSHPDGAHYEQYF
TRBJ1-1 TRBV6-1 CASSEEPTSNTEAFF
TRBJ2-5 TRBV5-1 CASSFRTGLQETQYF
TRBJ2-1 TRBV29-1 CSVGGRVNDNEQFF
TRBJ1-2 TRBV20-1 CSARKSGGGYGYTF
TRBJ2-2 TRBV5-1 CASSKGTGGILSGELFF
TRBJ1-1 TRBV11-3 CASSLGGASDRRRGTEAFF
TRBJ2-1 TRBV11-1 CASSYLGGRASSYNEQFF
TRBJ1-3 TRBV12-3/TRBV12-4 CASRPSGTGKSSGNTIYF
TRBJ2-7 TRBV20-1 CSARTSGGFYEQYF
TRBJ2-7 TRBV25-1 CASSGQGTQYF
TRBJ2-5 TRBV24-1 CATSDLRQGGQYF
TRBJ2-3 TRBV7-3 CASRLAGLTDTQYF
TRBJ2-7 TRBV7-2 CASSSTPGQGVGDEQYF
TRBJ2-1 TRBV25-1 CASKGGGLKTNNEQFF
TRBJ1-2 TRBV7-2 CASSHYKQADYGYTF
TRBJ2-5 TRBV29-1 CSVEEQAGETQYF
TRBJ1-2 TRBV5-1 CASSQGTGLWNYGYTF
TRBJ2-2 TRBV7-2 CASSSAGGRPGELFF